This paragraph covers one TCR beta chain sequence. Trimming took off 3 bases at V and 4 bases at J, with 11 bases between the two ends. This CDR3 region has 13 residues. Germline V gives CDR1 SGDLS, CDR2 YYNGEE. The data belong to a study of T-cell reconstitution after alpha-beta-depleted transplantation in children. Preparation of the TCRbeta library involved a method that used unique molecular identifiers. Via MiXCR, TCRdb re-called the PCR reads, giving one row per CDR3 protein. The table has a few hundred thousand distinct CDR3 sequences, about a fifth seen once. The V call is TRBV9, the J call TRBJ2-7; D perhaps matches TRBD2 (5 bases). The sample consisted of PBMCs from the stem cell graft donor, taken from the stem cell graft. This receptor was taken from a human donor who donated a stem cell graft to a child with acute myeloid leukemia. The CDR3 nucleotides are TGTGCCAGCAGCGCAGGTCGGGAATACGAGCAGTACTTC. It encodes CASSAGREYEQYF. The complete variable domain, with remaining parts taken from reference TRBV9 and TRBJ2-7, reads DSGVTQTPKHLITATGQRVTLRCSPRSGDLSVYWYQQSLDQGLQFLIQYYNGEERAKGNILERFSAQQFPDLHSELNLSSLELGDSALYFCASSAGREYEQYFGPGTRLTVT.